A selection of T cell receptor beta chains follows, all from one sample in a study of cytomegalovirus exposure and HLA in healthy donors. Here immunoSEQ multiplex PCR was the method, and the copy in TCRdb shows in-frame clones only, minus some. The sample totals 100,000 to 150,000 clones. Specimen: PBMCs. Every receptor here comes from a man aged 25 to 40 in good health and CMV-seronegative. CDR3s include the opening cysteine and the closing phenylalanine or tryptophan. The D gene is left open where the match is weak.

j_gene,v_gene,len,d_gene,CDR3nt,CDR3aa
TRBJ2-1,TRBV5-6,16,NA,TGTGCCAGCAGCCCCTGGCGGTCCTTCTCCTACAATGAGCAGTTCTTC,CASSPWRSFSYNEQFF
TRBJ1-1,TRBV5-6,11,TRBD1,TGTGCCAGCAGCGGAGACAGGGGAGCTTTCTTT,CASSGDRGAFF
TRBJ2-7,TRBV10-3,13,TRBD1,TGTGCCATCACCCGGGACAGAGACTACGAGCAGTACTTC,CAITRDRDYEQYF
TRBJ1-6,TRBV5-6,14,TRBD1,TGTGCCAGCAGCTTGTATGACAGGGTCGCACCCCTCCACTTT,CASSLYDRVAPLHF
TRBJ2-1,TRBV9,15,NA,TGTGCCAGCAGCGCCGGGAGTCCCTCCTACAATGAGCAGTTCTTC,CASSAGSPSYNEQFF
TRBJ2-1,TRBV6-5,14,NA,TGTGCCACCCGGTCCGGCGGGAACTACAATGAGCAGTTCTTC,CATRSGGNYNEQFF
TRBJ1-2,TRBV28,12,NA,TGTGCCAGCAGTTCACAGAGCCTACGCTACACCTTC,CASSSQSLRYTF
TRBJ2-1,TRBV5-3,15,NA,TGTGCCAGAAGCTTAAGTTGCACCACTCCCCATGAGCAGTTCTTC,CARSLSCTTPHEQFF
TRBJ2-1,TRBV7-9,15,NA,TGTGCCAGCAGGAGTAGGCAGGGCTCCTACAATGAGCAGTTCTTC,CASRSRQGSYNEQFF
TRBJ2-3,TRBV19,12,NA,TGTGCCAGTAGTAAGCGCACAGATACGCAGTATTTT,CASSKRTDTQYF
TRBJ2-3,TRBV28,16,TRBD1,TGTGCCAGCAGTCCCCCGGGACAGGGGGCGTCAGATACGCAGTATTTT,CASSPPGQGASDTQYF
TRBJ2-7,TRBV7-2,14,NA,TGTGCCAGCAGCTTATTCGGGGGGCCCTACGAGCAGTACTTC,CASSLFGGPYEQYF
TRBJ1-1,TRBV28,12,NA,TGTGCCAGCAGTATACTTAGCACTGAAGCTTTCTTT,CASSILSTEAFF
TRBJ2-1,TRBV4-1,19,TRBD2,TGCGCCAGCAGCCCGAGCCTCGGGACTAGCGGGAGTTACTACAATGAGCAGTTCTTC,CASSPSLGTSGSYYNEQFF
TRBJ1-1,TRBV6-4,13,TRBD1,TGTGCCAGCAGTGAAGACAGGGGTGGTGGAGCTTTCTTT,CASSEDRGGGAFF
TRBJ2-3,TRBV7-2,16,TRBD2,TGTGCCAGCAGCTTGGGACTAGCGGGAGTCACAGATACGCAGTATTTT,CASSLGLAGVTDTQYF
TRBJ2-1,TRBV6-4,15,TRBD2,TGTGCCAGCGCTAAGGCGGGGGAGCCCTACAATGAGCAGTTCTTC,CASAKAGEPYNEQFF
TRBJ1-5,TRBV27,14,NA,TGTGCCAGCAGTTTAAGGGCAGGGGAACAGCCCCAGCATTTT,CASSLRAGEQPQHF
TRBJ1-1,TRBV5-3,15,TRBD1,TGTGCCAGAAGCTTGGGACAGGGCGTTGGCACTGAAGCTTTCTTT,CARSLGQGVGTEAFF
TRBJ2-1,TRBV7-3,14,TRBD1,TGTGCCAGCAGCTCAGGGACAGGTAACAATGAGCAGTTCTTC,CASSSGTGNNEQFF